This T cell receptor beta chain emerged from a study of OX40 agonist ivuxolimab in advanced cancers. Study summary: More than 35% of patients had received prior checkpoint inhibitor therapy.

Germline V gene sequence: CDR1 SGHRS, CDR2 YFSETQ. Trimming shortened V by 1 base and J by 2 bases, and 23 bases separated the two germline ends. CDR3 size: 19 residues. Study observations and caveats: The mean number of expanded clones was higher in CD8+ T cells than in CD4+. The 0.1-3.0 mg/kg partial responders had among the lowest clonal expansion. CD4+ and CD8+ T cells in blood underwent clonal expansion by week 6 at 0.1 to 3.0 mg/kg.

Generated by immunoSEQ multiplex PCR, the TCRdb table keeps only in-frame clones and is missing some. The sample records tens of thousands of clones, about 90% being singletons. This clone was detected only a few times. What it binds is unknown. The sequence derives from an adult with an advanced solid tumor such as melanoma, head and neck, liver or kidney cancer. The genes are TRBV5-1 and TRBJ2-3; D may be TRBD2 (7 bases). This material consisted of CD4+ or CD8+ T cells sorted from blood, taken in a trial of the OX40 agonist ivuxolimab. In DNA form, the CDR3 reads TGCGCCAGCAGCTTGACGGGTGCCGGGGGGCCCTACCTCACAGATACGCAGTATTTT. Translating gives CASSLTGAGGPYLTDTQYF.